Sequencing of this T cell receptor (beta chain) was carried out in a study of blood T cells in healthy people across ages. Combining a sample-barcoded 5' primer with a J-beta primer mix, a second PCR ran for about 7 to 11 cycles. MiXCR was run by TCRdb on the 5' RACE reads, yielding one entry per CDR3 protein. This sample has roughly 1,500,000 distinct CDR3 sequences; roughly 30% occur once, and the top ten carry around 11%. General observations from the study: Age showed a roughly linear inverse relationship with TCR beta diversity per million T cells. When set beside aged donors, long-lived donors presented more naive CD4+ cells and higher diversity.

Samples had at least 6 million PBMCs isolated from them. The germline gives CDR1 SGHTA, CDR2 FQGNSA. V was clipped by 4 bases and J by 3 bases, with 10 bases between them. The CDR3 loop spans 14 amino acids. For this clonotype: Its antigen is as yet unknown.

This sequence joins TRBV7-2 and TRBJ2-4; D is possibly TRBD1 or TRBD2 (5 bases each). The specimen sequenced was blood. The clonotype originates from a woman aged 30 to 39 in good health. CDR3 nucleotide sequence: TGTGCCAGCAGCTCTAGAGGGGTCAAAAACATTCAGTACTTC. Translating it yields CASSSRGVKNIQYF.